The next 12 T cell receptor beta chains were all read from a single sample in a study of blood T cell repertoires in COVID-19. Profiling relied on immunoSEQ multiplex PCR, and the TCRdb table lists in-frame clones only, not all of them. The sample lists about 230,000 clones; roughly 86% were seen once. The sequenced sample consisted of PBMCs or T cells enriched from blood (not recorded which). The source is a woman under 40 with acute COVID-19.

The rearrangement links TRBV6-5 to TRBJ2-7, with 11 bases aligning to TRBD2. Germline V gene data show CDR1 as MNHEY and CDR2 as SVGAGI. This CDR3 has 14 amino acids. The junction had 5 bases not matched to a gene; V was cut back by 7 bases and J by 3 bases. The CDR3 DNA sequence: TGTGCCAGCAAACCTGGACTAGCGGGCTACGAGCAGTACTTC. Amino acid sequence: CASKPGLAGYEQYF.

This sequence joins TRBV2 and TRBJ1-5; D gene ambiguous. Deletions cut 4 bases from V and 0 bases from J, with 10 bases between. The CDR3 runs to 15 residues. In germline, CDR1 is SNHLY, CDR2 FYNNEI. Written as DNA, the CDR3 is TGTGCCAGCAGTGTCACCGGGTTTAGCAATCAGCCCCAGCATTTT. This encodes CASSVTGFSNQPQHF. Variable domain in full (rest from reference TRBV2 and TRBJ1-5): EPEVTQTPSHQVTQMGQEVILRCVPISNHLYFYWYRQILGQKVEFLVSFYNNEISEKSEIFDDQFSVERPDGSNFTLKIRSTKLEDSAMYFCASSVTGFSNQPQHFGDGTRLSIL.

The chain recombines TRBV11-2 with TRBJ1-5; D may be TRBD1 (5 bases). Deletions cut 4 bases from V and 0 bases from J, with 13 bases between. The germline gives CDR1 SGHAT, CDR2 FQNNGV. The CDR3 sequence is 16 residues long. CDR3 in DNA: TGTGCCAGCAGCTCCCCGGGCAGGGATAGCAATCAGCCCCAGCATTTT. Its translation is CASSSPGRDSNQPQHF.

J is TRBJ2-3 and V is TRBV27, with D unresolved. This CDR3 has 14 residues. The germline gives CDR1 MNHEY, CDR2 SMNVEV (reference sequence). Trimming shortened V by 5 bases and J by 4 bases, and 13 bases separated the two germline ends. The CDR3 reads CASSPYRVSDTQYF. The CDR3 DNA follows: TGTGCCAGCAGTCCCTACCGGGTCTCAGATACGCAGTATTTT.

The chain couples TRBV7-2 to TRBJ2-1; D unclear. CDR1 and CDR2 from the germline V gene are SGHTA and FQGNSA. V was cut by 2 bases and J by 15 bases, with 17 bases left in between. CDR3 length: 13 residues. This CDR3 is CASSLRATGSLFF. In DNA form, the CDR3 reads TGTGCCAGCAGCTTACGTGCGACCGGGTCTCTGTTCTTC.

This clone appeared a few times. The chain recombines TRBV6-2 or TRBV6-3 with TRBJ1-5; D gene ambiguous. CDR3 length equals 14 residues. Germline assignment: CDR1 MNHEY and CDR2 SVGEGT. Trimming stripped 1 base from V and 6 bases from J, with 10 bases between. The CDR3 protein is CASSYFGVAQPQHF. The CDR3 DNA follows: TGTGCCAGCAGTTACTTCGGGGTTGCTCAGCCCCAGCATTTT.

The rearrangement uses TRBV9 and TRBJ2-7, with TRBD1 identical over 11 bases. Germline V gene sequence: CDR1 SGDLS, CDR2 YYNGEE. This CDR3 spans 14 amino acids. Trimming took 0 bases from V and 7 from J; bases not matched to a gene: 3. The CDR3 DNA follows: TGTGCCAGCAGCGTAGAGGACAGGGGGCCAGAGCAGTACTTC. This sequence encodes CASSVEDRGPEQYF. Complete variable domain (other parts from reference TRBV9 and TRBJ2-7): DSGVTQTPKHLITATGQRVTLRCSPRSGDLSVYWYQQSLDQGLQFLIQYYNGEERAKGNILERFSAQQFPDLHSELNLSSLELGDSALYFCASSVEDRGPEQYFGPGTRLTVT.

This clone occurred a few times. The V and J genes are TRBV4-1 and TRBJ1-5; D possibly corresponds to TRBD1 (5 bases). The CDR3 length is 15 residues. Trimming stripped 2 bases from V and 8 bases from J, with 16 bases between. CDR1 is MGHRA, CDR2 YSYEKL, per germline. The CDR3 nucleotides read TGCGCCAGCAGCCAACACCCAGGGAATGTGGAGCCCCAGCATTTT. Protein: CASSQHPGNVEPQHF.

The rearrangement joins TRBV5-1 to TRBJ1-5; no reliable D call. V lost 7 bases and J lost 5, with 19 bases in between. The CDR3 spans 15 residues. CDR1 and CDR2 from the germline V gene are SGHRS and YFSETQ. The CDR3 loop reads CASSFSPGGDQPQHF. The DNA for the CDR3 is TGCGCCAGCTCCTTTTCTCCGGGCGGGGATCAGCCCCAGCATTTT.

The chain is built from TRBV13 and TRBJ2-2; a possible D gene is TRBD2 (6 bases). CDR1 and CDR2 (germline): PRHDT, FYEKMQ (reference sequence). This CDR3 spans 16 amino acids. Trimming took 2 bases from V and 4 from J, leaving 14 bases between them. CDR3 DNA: TGTGCCAGCAGCTTAAAGGAGGGGACGAGCACCGGGGAGCTGTTTTTT. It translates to CASSLKEGTSTGELFF.

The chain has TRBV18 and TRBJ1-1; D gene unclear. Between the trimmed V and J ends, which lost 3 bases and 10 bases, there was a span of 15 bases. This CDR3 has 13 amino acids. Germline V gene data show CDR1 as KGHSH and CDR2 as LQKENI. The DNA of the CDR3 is TGTGCCAGCTCACCCGATCTTTTAGAGGGAGCTTTCTTT. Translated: CASSPDLLEGAFF.

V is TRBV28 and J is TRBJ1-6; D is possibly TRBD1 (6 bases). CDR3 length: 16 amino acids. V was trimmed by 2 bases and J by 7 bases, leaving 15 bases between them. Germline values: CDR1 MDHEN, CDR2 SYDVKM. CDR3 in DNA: TGTGCCAGCAGTTTAAGGCCCAGGGGTGAAAATTCACCCCTCCACTTT. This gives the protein CASSLRPRGENSPLHF.